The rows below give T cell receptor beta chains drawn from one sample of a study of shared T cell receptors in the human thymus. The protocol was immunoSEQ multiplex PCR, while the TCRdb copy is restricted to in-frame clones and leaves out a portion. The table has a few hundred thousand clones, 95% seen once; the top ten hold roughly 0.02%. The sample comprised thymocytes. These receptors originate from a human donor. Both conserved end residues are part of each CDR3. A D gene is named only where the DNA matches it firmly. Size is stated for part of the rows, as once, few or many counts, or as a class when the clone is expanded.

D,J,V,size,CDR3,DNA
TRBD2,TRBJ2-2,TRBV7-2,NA,CASSLVPGGAGELFF,TGTGCCAGCAGCTTAGTCCCGGGAGGGGCCGGGGAGCTGTTTTTT
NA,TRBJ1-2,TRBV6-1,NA,CASSEAWDKGDGYTF,TGTGCCAGCAGTGAAGCGTGGGACAAGGGGGATGGCTACACCTTC
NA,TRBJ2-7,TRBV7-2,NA,CASSRPLVAASYEQYF,TGTGCCAGCAGTCGCCCCTTAGTAGCGGCCTCCTACGAGCAGTACTTC
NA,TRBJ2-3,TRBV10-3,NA,CAISESDWSERSTDTQYF,TGTGCCATCAGTGAGTCGGACTGGTCTGAGCGGAGCACAGATACGCAGTATTTT
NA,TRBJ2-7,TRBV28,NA,CASSFGGRAYEQYF,TGTGCCAGCAGTTTTGGGGGACGGGCCTACGAGCAGTACTTC
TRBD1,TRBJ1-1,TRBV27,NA,CASSLSGQVMNTEAFF,TGTGCCAGCAGTTTAAGCGGACAGGTCATGAACACTGAAGCTTTCTTT
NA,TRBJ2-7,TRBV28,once,CASSFFRNTYEQYF,TGTGCCAGCAGTTTTTTCCGGAATACCTACGAGCAGTACTTC
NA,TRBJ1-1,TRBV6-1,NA,CASSGSGHTEAFF,TGTGCCAGCAGTGGGTCGGGACACACTGAAGCTTTCTTT
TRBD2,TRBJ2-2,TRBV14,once,CASSPPPGGSTGELFF,TGTGCCAGCAGCCCACCCCCGGGGGGTAGCACCGGGGAGCTGTTTTTT
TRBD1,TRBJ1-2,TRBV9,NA,CASSVDHGRGRQGYGYTF,TGTGCCAGCAGCGTAGATCATGGCAGGGGGCGCCAGGGCTATGGCTACACCTTC
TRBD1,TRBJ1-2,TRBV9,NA,CASTQYGQGVNYGYTF,TGTGCCAGCACCCAATACGGACAGGGCGTTAACTATGGCTACACCTTC
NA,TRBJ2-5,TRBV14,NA,CASSQVRQGHETQYF,TGTGCCAGCAGCCAAGTTCGCCAGGGGCATGAGACCCAGTACTTC
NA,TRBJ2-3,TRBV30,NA,CAWSARGGAWTDTQYF,TGTGCCTGGAGTGCCCGAGGGGGAGCTTGGACAGATACGCAGTATTTT
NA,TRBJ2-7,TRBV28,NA,CASSVGLPVYEQYF,TGTGCCAGCAGTGTGGGACTTCCCGTCTACGAGCAGTACTTC